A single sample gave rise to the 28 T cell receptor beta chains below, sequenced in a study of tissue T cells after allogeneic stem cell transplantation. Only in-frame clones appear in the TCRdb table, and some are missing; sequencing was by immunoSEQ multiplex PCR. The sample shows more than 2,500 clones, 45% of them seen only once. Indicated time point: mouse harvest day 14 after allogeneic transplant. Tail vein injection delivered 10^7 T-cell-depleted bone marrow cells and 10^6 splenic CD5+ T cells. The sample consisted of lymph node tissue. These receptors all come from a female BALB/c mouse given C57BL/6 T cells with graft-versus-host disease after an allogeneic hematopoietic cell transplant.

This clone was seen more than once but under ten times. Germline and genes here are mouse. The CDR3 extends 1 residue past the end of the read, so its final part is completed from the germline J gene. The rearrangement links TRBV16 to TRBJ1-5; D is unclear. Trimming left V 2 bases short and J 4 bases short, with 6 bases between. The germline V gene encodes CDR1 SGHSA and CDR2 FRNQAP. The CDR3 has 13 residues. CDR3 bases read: TGTGCAAGCAGCTTAATCGGGAACCAGGCTCCGCTT. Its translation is CASSLIGNQAPL. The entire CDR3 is CASSLIGNQAPLF.

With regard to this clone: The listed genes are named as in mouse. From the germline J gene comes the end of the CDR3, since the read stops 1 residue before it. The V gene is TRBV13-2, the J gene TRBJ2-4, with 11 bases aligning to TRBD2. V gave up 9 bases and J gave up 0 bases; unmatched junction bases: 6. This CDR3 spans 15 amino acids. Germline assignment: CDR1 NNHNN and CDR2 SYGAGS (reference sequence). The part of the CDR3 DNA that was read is TGTGCCACCTCGACTGGGGGGGACAGTCAAAACACCTTGTAC. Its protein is CATSTGGDSQNTLY. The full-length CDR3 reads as CATSTGGDSQNTLYF.

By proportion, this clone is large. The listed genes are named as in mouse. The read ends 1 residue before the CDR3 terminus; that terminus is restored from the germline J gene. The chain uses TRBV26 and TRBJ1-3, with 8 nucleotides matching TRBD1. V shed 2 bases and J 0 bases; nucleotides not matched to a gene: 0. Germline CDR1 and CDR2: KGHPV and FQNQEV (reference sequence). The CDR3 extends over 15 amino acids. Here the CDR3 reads CASSLGQGSGNTLYF. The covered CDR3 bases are TGTGCCAGCAGTCTGGGACAGGGTTCTGGAAATACGCTCTAT.

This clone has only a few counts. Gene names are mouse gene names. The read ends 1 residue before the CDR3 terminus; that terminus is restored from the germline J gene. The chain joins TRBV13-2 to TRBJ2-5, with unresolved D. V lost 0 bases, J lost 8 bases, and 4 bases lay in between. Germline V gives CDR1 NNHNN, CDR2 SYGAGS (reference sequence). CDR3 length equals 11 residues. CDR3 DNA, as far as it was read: TGTGCCAGCGGTGATGCCGGCACCCAGTAC. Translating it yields CASGDAGTQY. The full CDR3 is CASGDAGTQYF.

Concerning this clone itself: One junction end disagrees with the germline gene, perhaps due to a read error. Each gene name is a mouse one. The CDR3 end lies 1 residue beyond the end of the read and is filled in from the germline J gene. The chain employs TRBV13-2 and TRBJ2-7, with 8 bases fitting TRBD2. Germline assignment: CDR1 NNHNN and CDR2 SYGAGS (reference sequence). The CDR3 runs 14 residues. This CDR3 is CASSDATGGYEQYF. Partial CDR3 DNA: TGTGCCAGCAGTGATGCAACTGGGGGATATGAACAGTAC.

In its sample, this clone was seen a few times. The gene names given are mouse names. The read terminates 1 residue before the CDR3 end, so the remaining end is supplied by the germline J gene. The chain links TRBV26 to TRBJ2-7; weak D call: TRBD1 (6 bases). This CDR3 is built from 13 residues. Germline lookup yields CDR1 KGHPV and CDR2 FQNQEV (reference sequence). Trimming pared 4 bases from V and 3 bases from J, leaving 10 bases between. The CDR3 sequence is CASSPRDIYEQYF. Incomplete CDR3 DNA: TGTGCCAGCAGTCCACGGGACATCTATGAACAGTAC.

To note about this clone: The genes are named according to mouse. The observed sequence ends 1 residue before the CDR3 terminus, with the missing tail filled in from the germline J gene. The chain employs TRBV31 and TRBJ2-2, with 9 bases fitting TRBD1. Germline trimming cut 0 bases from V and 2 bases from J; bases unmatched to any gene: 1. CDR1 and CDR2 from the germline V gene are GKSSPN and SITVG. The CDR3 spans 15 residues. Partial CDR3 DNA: TGTGCCTGGAGTCTGGGGACAGGGAACACCGGGCAGCTCTAC. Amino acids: CAWSLGTGNTGQLY. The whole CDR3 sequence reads CAWSLGTGNTGQLYF.

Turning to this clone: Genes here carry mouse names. The sequenced CDR3 bases are TGTGCCAGCAGTCTCCGGGACAGGGAAGGTGAACAGTAC. It yields the protein CASSLRDREGEQY. The entire CDR3 protein reads CASSLRDREGEQYF. V gene TRBV24 combines with J gene TRBJ2-7, with 9 bases that match TRBD1. The read terminates 1 residue before the CDR3 end, so the remaining end is supplied by the germline J gene. V was pared by 3 bases and J by 6 bases, with 6 bases of the junction left unmatched. The CDR3 consists of 14 residues. From germline, CDR1 is KGHTA and CDR2 FRNEEI.

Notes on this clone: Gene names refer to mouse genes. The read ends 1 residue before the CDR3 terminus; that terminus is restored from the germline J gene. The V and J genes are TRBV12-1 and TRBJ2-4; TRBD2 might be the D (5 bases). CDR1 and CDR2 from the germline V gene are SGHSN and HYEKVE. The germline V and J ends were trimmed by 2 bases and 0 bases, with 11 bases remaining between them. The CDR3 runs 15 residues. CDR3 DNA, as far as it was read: TGTGCCAGCTCTCATTGGGGAGCTAGTCAAAACACCTTGTAC. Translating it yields CASSHWGASQNTLY. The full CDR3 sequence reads CASSHWGASQNTLYF.

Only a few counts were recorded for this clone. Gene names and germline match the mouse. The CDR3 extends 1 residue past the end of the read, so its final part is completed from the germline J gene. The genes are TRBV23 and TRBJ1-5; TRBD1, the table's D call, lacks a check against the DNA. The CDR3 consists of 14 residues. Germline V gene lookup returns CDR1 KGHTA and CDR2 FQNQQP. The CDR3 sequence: CSSRRQGNNQAPLF. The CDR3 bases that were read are TGCTCCAGCAGGCGACAGGGGAACAACCAGGCTCCGCTT.

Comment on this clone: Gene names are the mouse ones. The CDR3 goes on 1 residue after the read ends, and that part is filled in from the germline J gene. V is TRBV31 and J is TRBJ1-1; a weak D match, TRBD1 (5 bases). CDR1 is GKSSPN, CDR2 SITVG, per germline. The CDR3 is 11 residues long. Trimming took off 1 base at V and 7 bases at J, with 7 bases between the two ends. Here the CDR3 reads CAWSPTGEVFF. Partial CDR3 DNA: TGTGCCTGGAGTCCTACAGGAGAAGTCTTC.

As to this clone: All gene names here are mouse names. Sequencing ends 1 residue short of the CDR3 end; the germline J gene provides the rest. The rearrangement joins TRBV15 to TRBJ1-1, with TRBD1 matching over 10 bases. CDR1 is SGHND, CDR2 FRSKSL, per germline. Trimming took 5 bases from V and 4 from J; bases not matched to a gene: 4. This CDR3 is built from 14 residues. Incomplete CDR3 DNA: TGTGCCAGCAGTACCGGGACAGGGGCCACAGAAGTCTTC. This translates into CASSTGTGATEVF. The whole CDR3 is CASSTGTGATEVFF.

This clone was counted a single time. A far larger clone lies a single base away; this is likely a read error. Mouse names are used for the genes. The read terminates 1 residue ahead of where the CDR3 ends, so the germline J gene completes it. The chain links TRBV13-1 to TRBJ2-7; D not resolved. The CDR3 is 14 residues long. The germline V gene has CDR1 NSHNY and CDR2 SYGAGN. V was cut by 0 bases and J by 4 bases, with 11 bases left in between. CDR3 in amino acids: CASSDATRGYEQYF. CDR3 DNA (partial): TGTGCCAGCAGTGATGCAACTCGGGGATATGAACAGTAC.

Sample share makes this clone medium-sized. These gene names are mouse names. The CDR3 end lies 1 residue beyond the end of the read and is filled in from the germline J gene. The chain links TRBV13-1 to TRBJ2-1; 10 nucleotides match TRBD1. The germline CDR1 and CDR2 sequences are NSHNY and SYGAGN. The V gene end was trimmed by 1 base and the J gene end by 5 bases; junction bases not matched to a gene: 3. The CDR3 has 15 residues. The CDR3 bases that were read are TGTGCCAGCAGTGATCCCGGGACAGGGGATGCTGAGCAGTTC. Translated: CASSDPGTGDAEQF. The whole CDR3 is CASSDPGTGDAEQFF.

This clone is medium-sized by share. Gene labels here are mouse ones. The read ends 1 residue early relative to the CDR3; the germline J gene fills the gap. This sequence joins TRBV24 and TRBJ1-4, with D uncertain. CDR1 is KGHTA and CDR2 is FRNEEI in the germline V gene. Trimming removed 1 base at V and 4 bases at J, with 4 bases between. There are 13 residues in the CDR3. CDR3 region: CASSLSINERLFF. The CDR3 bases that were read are TGTGCCAGCAGTCTGTCCATCAACGAAAGATTATTT.

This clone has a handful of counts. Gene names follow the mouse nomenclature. CDR3 in amino acids: CASSDQDSYEQYF. The CDR3 bases that were read are TGTGCCAGCAGTGATCAGGACTCCTATGAACAGTAC. The rearrangement joins TRBV13-1 to TRBJ2-7; D is uncertain. The DNA ends 1 residue before the CDR3 does, and the rest of the CDR3 is filled in from the germline J gene. With 1 base removed from V and 0 bases from J, the gap between germline ends came to 5 bases. There are 13 residues in the CDR3. Germline CDR1 is NSHNY and CDR2 is SYGAGN.

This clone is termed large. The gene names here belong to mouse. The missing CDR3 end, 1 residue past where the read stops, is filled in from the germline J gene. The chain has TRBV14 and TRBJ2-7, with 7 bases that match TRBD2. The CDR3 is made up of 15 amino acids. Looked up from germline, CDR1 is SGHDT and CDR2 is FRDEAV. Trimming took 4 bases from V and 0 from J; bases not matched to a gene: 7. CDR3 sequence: CASSLLGLSSYEQYF. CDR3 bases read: TGTGCCAGCAGTCTACTGGGGCTGAGCTCCTATGAACAGTAC.

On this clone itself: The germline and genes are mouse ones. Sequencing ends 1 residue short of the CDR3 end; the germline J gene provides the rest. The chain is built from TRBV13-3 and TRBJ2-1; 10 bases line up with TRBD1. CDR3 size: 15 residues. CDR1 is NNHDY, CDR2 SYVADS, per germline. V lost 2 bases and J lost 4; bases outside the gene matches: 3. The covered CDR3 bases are TGTGCCAGCAGTGAAAGACAGGGGGCTTATGCTGAGCAGTTC. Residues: CASSERQGAYAEQF. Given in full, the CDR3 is CASSERQGAYAEQFF.

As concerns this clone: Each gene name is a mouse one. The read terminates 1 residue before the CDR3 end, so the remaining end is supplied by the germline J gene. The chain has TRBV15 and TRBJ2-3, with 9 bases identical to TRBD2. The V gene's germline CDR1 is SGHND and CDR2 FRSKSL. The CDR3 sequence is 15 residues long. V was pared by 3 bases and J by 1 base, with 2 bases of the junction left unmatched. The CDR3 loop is CASSLTGGRAETLYF. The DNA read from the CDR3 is TGTGCCAGCAGTTTGACTGGGGGTCGTGCAGAAACGCTGTAT.

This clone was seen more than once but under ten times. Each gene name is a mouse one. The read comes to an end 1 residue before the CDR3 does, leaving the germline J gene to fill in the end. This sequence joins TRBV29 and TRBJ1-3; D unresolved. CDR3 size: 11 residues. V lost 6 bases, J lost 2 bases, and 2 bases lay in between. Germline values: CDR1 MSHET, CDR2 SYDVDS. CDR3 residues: CASRTGNTLYF. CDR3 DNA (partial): TGTGCTAGCAGGACTGGAAATACGCTCTAT.

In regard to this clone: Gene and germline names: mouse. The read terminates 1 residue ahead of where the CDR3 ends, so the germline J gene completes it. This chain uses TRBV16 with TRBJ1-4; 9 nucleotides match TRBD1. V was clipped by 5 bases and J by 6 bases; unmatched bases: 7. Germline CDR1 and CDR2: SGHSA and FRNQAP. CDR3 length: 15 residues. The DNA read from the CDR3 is TGTGCAAGCAGCGCGCGGGGACAGGGTGACGAAAGATTATTT. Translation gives CASSARGQGDERLF. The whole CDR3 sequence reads CASSARGQGDERLFF.

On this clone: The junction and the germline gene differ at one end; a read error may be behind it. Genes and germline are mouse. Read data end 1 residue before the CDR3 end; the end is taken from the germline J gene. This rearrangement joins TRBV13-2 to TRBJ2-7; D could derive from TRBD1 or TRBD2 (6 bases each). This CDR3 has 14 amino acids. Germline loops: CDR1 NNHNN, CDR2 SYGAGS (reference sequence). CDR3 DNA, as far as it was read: TGTGCCAGCGGGGATGACGGGGGCGGGGGGGAACAGTAC. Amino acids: CASGDDGGGGEQY. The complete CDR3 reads CASGDDGGGGEQYF.

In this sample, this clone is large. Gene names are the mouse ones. CDR3 residues: CASSLDQGGAEVFF. The sequenced part of the CDR3 DNA is TGTGCAAGCAGCTTAGATCAAGGGGGGGCAGAAGTCTTC. The chain recombines TRBV16 with TRBJ1-1; TRBD1 might be the D (6 bases). Sequencing ends 1 residue short of the CDR3 end; the germline J gene provides the rest. The V end was cut by 0 bases, the J end by 6 bases, with 11 bases between. This CDR3 has 14 residues. The germline V gene has CDR1 SGHSA and CDR2 FRNQAP.

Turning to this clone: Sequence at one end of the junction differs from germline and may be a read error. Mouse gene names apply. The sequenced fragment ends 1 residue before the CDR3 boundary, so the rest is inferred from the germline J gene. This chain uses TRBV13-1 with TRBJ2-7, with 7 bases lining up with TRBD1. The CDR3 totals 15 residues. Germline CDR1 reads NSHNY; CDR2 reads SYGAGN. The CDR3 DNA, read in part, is TGTGCCAGCGGTGATCCCCGACAGGGAGTTTATGAACAGTAC. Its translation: CASGDPRQGVYEQY. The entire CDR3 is CASGDPRQGVYEQYF.

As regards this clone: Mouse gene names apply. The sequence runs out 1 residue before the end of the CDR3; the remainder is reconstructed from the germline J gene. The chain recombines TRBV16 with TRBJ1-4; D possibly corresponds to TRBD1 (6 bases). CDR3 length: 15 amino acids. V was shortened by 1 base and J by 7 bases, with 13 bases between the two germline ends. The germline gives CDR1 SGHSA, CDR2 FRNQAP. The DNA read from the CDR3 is TGTGCAAGCAGCTTAGTGGGGGGCGCCGGCGAAAGATTATTT. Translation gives CASSLVGGAGERLF. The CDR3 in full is CASSLVGGAGERLFF.

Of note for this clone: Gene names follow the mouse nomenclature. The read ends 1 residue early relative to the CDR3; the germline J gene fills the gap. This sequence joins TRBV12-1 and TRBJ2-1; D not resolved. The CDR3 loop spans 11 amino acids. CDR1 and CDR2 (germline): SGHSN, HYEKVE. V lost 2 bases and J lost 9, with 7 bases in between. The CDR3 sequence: CASSPGLEQFF. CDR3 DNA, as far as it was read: TGTGCCAGCTCTCCGGGCCTTGAGCAGTTC. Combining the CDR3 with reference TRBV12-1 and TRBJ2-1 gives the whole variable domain DSGVVQSPRHIIKEKGGRSVLTCIPISGHSNVVWYQQTLGKELKFLIQHYEKVERDKGFLPSRFSVQQFDDYHSEMNMSALELEDSAMYFCASSPGLEQFFGPGTRLTVL.

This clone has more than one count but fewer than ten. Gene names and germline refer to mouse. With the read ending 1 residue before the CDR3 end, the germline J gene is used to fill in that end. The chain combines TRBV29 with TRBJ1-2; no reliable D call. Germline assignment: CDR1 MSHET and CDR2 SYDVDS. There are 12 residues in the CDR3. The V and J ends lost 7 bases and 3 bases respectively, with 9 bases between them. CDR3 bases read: TGTGCTAGCACCTCGACATACTCCGACTACACC. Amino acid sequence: CASTSTYSDYT. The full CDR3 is CASTSTYSDYTF.

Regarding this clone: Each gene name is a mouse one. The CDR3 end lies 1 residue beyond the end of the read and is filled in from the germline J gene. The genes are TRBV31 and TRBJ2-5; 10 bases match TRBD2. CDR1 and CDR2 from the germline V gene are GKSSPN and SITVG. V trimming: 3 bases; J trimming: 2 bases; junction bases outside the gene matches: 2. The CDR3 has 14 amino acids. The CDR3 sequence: CAWRTGGSQDTQYF. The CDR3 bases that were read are TGTGCCTGGAGGACTGGGGGGTCCCAAGACACCCAGTAC.